This T cell receptor (beta chain) was retrieved from a study of T cell responses to AZD1222 COVID-19 vaccine. Regarding this clone: Its antigen is not known. This same CDR3 is encoded by further DNA sequences in the sample.

Generated by immunoSEQ multiplex PCR, the TCRdb table keeps only in-frame clones and is missing some. The sample has approximately 73,000 clones; 65% to 85% are singletons. The V end lost 2 bases, the J end lost 7 bases, and 8 bases lay between the germline ends. This CDR3 has 13 amino acids. The germline V gene encodes CDR1 LNHDA and CDR2 SQIVND (reference sequence). Study-wide points: Most donors were white British, females outnumbered males, and clonal diversity was possibly underestimated.

This specimen consisted of peripheral blood, obtained on day 0 of AZD1222 vaccination. This sequence was found in an adult in good health. The rearrangement uses TRBV19 and TRBJ1-4, with a tentative D call TRBD1 (6 bases). CDR3 region: CASSIRGSEKLFF. CDR3 coding DNA: TGTGCCAGTAGTATAAGGGGGAGTGAAAAACTGTTTTTT.